The clone carrying this TCR beta chain has only a few counts. Antigen unknown. Method: immunoSEQ multiplex PCR; TCRdb's copy keeps in-frame clones and lacks some. The sample carries approximately 2,000,000 clones, roughly 95% recorded once. Positively selected for CCR7, the CD45RO-negative cells used as naive CD8 cells excluded terminally differentiated effector memory CD45RA+ cells. This entry comes from a study of shared clonotypes between healthy human individuals. Study background: Each donor had three CD4 naive, three CD4 memory, two CD8 naive and one CD8 memory plate.

Study-level points and caveats: Among donors, sharing of clonotypes was expected to be affected by sequencing depth.

The length of the CDR3 is 15 residues. Germline V lookup: CDR1 SGDLS, CDR2 YYNGEE. Trimming stripped 0 bases from V and 4 bases from J, with 11 bases between. The sequence was collected from a man between 18 and 35 years old in good health. Some clones in this sample may be carry-over from other donors' samples. The specimen sequenced was naive CD8+ T cells from PBMCs. The gene calls are TRBV9 and TRBJ1-5, with D tentatively TRBD1 (5 bases). The CDR3 DNA is TGTGCCAGCAGCGTAGACGGCAAGGGGAATCAGCCCCAGCATTTT. Its translation: CASSVDGKGNQPQHF.